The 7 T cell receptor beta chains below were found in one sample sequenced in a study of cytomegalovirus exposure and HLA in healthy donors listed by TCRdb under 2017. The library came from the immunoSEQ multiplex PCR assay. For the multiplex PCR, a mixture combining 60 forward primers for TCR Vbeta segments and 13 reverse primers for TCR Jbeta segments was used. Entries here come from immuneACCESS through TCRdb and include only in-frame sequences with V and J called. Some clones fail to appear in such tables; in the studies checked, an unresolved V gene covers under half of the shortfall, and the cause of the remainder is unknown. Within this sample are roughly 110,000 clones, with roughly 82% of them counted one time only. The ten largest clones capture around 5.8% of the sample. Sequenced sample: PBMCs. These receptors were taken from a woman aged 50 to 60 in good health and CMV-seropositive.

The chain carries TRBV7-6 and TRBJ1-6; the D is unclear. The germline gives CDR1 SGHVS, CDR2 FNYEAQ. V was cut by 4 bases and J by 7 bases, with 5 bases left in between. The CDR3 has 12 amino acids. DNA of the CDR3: TGTGCCAGCAGCTACTTGAATTCACCCCTCCACTTT. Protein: CASSYLNSPLHF.

CDR3 in amino acids: CASSFGGGAPGTDTQYF. The CDR3 nucleotides are TGCGCCAGCAGCTTTGGCGGGGGGGCTCCGGGCACAGATACGCAGTATTTT. The genes are TRBV5-1 and TRBJ2-3; 9 bases align to TRBD2. In germline, CDR1 is SGHRS, CDR2 YFSETQ. Losses at the gene ends were 2 bases for V and 1 base for J; bases not matched to a gene: 8. The CDR3 is 17 residues long.

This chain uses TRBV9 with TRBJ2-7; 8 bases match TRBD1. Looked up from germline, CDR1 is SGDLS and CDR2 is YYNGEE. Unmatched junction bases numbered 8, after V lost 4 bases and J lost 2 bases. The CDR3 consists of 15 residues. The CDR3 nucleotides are TGTGCCAGCAGCCCCCGGGACAGGTTCACCTACGAGCAGTACTTC. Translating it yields CASSPRDRFTYEQYF.

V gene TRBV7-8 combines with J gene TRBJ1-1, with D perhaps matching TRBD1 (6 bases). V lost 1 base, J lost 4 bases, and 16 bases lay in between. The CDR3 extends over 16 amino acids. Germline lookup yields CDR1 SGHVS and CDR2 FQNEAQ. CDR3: CASSLGLVAGATEAFF. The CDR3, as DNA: TGTGCCAGCAGCTTAGGGCTGGTAGCGGGGGCCACTGAAGCTTTCTTT.

CDR3 protein: CASSSGNSPLHF. The CDR3 DNA reads TGTGCCAGCAGCTCCGGTAATTCACCCCTCCACTTT. This rearrangement joins TRBV5-6 to TRBJ1-6; D is ambiguous. CDR3 length equals 12 residues. Germline V gives CDR1 SGHDT, CDR2 YYEEEE. Trimming pared 3 bases from V and 6 bases from J, leaving 4 bases between.

CDR3 sequence: CASSGGGGARGYTF. The CDR3 DNA is TGTGCCAGCAGCGGGGGAGGGGGGGCTCGAGGCTACACCTTC. This chain joins TRBV9 and TRBJ1-2; tentatively, D is TRBD1 (6 bases). Germline CDR1 reads SGDLS; CDR2 reads YYNGEE. Trimming shortened V by 3 bases and J by 8 bases, and 17 bases separated the two germline ends. The CDR3 contains 14 residues.

CDR3: CASSTRLTDTQYF. CDR3 in DNA: TGTGCCAGCAGTACCCGACTGACAGATACGCAGTATTTT. The gene calls are TRBV27 and TRBJ2-3; D unresolved. The germline V gene has CDR1 MNHEY and CDR2 SMNVEV (reference sequence). The CDR3 covers 13 residues. The V gene lost 5 bases and the J gene lost 3 bases, with 9 bases spanning the gap.